These T cell receptor beta chains were read from a single sample in a study of control samples from healthy donors and cancer patients. Profiled with immunoSEQ multiplex PCR; TCRdb holds only in-frame clones, not every one. The data contain around 42,000 clones, approximately 82% of them seen just once; the ten biggest clones take up roughly 50%. The sample taken for sequencing was blood. The receptors originated from a man aged 55 to 70 in good health. Both conserved end residues are part of each CDR3. A D gene is named only where the DNA matches it firmly. Some rows have no size entry. The others give once, few or many, or a class for an expanded clone.

d_call: TRBD2
cdr3_length: 12
clone_size: NA
v_call: TRBV28
j_call: TRBJ2-7
cdr3_aa: CASSSDKRELYF
cdr3_nt: TGTGCCAGCAGTTCCGACAAGCGGGAGTTGTACTTC

d_call: TRBD2
cdr3_length: 17
clone_size: once
v_call: TRBV5-5
j_call: TRBJ2-5
cdr3_aa: CASSPSLAGAAQETQYF
cdr3_nt: TGTGCCAGCAGCCCCTCTCTAGCGGGGGCCGCCCAAGAGACCCAGTACTTC

d_call: NA
cdr3_length: 14
clone_size: NA
v_call: TRBV6-5
j_call: TRBJ2-2
cdr3_aa: CASEIQPNTGELFF
cdr3_nt: TGTGCCAGCGAGATCCAACCGAACACCGGGGAGCTGTTTTTT

d_call: TRBD1
cdr3_length: 15
clone_size: NA
v_call: TRBV23-1
j_call: TRBJ2-1
cdr3_aa: CASNTGTGGYDEQFF
cdr3_nt: TGCGCCAGCAACACCGGGACAGGGGGCTACGATGAGCAGTTCTTC

d_call: NA
cdr3_length: 16
clone_size: NA
v_call: TRBV5-4
j_call: TRBJ1-6
cdr3_aa: CASSLEPGAYNSPLHF
cdr3_nt: TGTGCCAGCAGCTTGGAACCCGGGGCCTATAATTCACCCCTCCACTTT

d_call: NA
cdr3_length: 12
clone_size: NA
v_call: TRBV18
j_call: TRBJ1-2
cdr3_aa: CASSPRAIGYTF
cdr3_nt: TGTGCCAGCTCACCCCGAGCCATTGGCTACACCTTC

d_call: TRBD2
cdr3_length: 14
clone_size: NA
v_call: TRBV11-2
j_call: TRBJ2-5
cdr3_aa: CASSLREAWGTQYF
cdr3_nt: TGTGCCAGCAGCTTACGGGAGGCTTGGGGGACCCAGTACTTC

d_call: TRBD1
cdr3_length: 16
clone_size: NA
v_call: TRBV3-1/TRBV3-2
j_call: TRBJ1-2
cdr3_aa: CASSQPHPGQSYGYTF
cdr3_nt: TGTGCCAGCAGCCAACCTCATCCGGGACAGTCCTATGGCTACACCTTC

d_call: NA
cdr3_length: 13
clone_size: NA
v_call: TRBV27
j_call: TRBJ2-5
cdr3_aa: CASMSRAVETQYF
cdr3_nt: TGTGCCAGCATGTCCAGGGCGGTAGAGACCCAGTACTTC

d_call: NA
cdr3_length: 15
clone_size: once
v_call: TRBV6-1
j_call: TRBJ1-5
cdr3_aa: CASSEDRSSNQPQHF
cdr3_nt: TGTGCCAGCAGTGAAGACAGGAGTAGCAATCAGCCCCAGCATTTT

d_call: NA
cdr3_length: 15
clone_size: NA
v_call: TRBV2
j_call: TRBJ1-1
cdr3_aa: CASTREGTPNTEAFF
cdr3_nt: TGTGCCAGCACACGAGAAGGCACACCGAACACTGAAGCTTTCTTT

d_call: NA
cdr3_length: 14
clone_size: NA
v_call: TRBV19
j_call: TRBJ2-3
cdr3_aa: CASSILGQADTQYF
cdr3_nt: TGTGCCAGTAGTATTTTGGGGCAGGCAGATACGCAGTATTTT

d_call: TRBD1
cdr3_length: 16
clone_size: many
v_call: TRBV6-1
j_call: TRBJ1-4
cdr3_aa: CASSEPEIGQEEKLFF
cdr3_nt: TGTGCCAGCAGTGAACCGGAAATTGGACAGGAGGAAAAACTGTTTTTT

d_call: NA
cdr3_length: 16
clone_size: NA
v_call: TRBV4-3
j_call: TRBJ1-6
cdr3_aa: CASGRGAHGGDSPLHF
cdr3_nt: TGCGCCAGCGGCCGGGGGGCTCACGGGGGGGATTCACCCCTCCACTTT

d_call: NA
cdr3_length: 15
clone_size: NA
v_call: TRBV7-9
j_call: TRBJ1-1
cdr3_aa: CASSLVGSTNTEAFF
cdr3_nt: TGTGCCAGCAGCTTAGTGGGCTCAACAAACACTGAAGCTTTCTTT

d_call: NA
cdr3_length: 14
clone_size: few
v_call: TRBV4-3
j_call: TRBJ1-2
cdr3_aa: CASSQIGGRAGYTF
cdr3_nt: TGCGCCAGCAGCCAGATAGGCGGGAGAGCTGGCTACACCTTC

d_call: NA
cdr3_length: 14
clone_size: few
v_call: TRBV15
j_call: TRBJ2-2
cdr3_aa: CATSKGMNTGELFF
cdr3_nt: TGTGCCACCAGCAAGGGCATGAACACCGGGGAGCTGTTTTTT

d_call: NA
cdr3_length: 14
clone_size: NA
v_call: TRBV3-1/TRBV3-2
j_call: TRBJ2-3
cdr3_aa: CASSQVLSTDTQYF
cdr3_nt: TGTGCCAGCAGCCAAGTATTGAGCACAGATACGCAGTATTTT

d_call: NA
cdr3_length: 16
clone_size: NA
v_call: TRBV29-1
j_call: TRBJ2-3
cdr3_aa: CSVGPLYYRDTDTQYF
cdr3_nt: TGCAGCGTTGGGCCTTTGTATTACAGGGACACAGATACGCAGTATTTT

d_call: NA
cdr3_length: 15
clone_size: NA
v_call: TRBV5-6
j_call: TRBJ1-2
cdr3_aa: CASRLFYRDVYGYTF
cdr3_nt: TGTGCCAGCAGATTGTTTTACAGGGATGTCTATGGCTACACCTTC

d_call: TRBD1
cdr3_length: 14
clone_size: NA
v_call: TRBV7-8
j_call: TRBJ1-1
cdr3_aa: CASSFRQGNTEAFF
cdr3_nt: TGTGCCAGCAGCTTTAGACAGGGGAACACTGAAGCTTTCTTT

d_call: TRBD1
cdr3_length: 13
clone_size: NA
v_call: TRBV19
j_call: TRBJ2-7
cdr3_aa: CADRGGFSYEQYF
cdr3_nt: TGTGCCGACAGGGGGGGTTTCTCCTACGAGCAGTACTTC

d_call: TRBD1
cdr3_length: 12
clone_size: once
v_call: TRBV29-1
j_call: TRBJ1-1
cdr3_aa: CSVVGGWTEAFF
cdr3_nt: TGCAGCGTTGTAGGGGGCTGGACTGAAGCTTTCTTT

d_call: TRBD1
cdr3_length: 15
clone_size: NA
v_call: TRBV30
j_call: TRBJ1-2
cdr3_aa: CAWSVQDRGGYGYTF
cdr3_nt: TGTGCCTGGAGTGTACAGGACAGGGGGGGCTATGGCTACACCTTC

d_call: TRBD1
cdr3_length: 16
clone_size: few
v_call: TRBV19
j_call: TRBJ2-1
cdr3_aa: CASSIAGTGGAGEQFF
cdr3_nt: TGTGCCAGTAGTATAGCGGGGACAGGGGGCGCAGGGGAGCAGTTCTTC

d_call: TRBD2
cdr3_length: 15
clone_size: NA
v_call: TRBV2
j_call: TRBJ2-2
cdr3_aa: CASSRLAGIAGELFF
cdr3_nt: TGTGCCAGCAGTCGTCTAGCGGGGATAGCCGGGGAGCTGTTTTTT

d_call: NA
cdr3_length: 16
clone_size: NA
v_call: TRBV5-6
j_call: TRBJ2-2
cdr3_aa: CASSFRAQSNTGELFF
cdr3_nt: TGTGCCAGCAGCTTTCGGGCCCAGTCGAACACCGGGGAGCTGTTTTTT

d_call: TRBD1
cdr3_length: 15
clone_size: NA
v_call: TRBV6-5
j_call: TRBJ2-2
cdr3_aa: CASSIGTVMAGELFF
cdr3_nt: TGTGCCAGCAGTATTGGGACAGTCATGGCCGGGGAGCTGTTTTTT

d_call: NA
cdr3_length: 15
clone_size: NA
v_call: TRBV19
j_call: TRBJ2-3
cdr3_aa: CASSKEARGTDTQYF
cdr3_nt: TGTGCCAGTAGTAAGGAGGCGAGAGGCACAGATACGCAGTATTTT

d_call: TRBD2
cdr3_length: 15
clone_size: NA
v_call: TRBV15
j_call: TRBJ2-7
cdr3_aa: CATSRDLAVSYEQYF
cdr3_nt: TGTGCCACCAGCAGAGATCTAGCGGTCTCCTACGAGCAGTACTTC

d_call: NA
cdr3_length: 15
clone_size: NA
v_call: TRBV5-4
j_call: TRBJ2-2
cdr3_aa: CASSSTLAGGGELFF
cdr3_nt: TGTGCCAGCAGCTCAACACTAGCTGGGGGCGGGGAGCTGTTTTTT

d_call: NA
cdr3_length: 13
clone_size: NA
v_call: TRBV18
j_call: TRBJ1-1
cdr3_aa: CASSPGLGTEAFF
cdr3_nt: TGTGCCAGCTCACCAGGGCTGGGTACTGAAGCTTTCTTT

d_call: NA
cdr3_length: 15
clone_size: NA
v_call: TRBV11-2
j_call: TRBJ1-1
cdr3_aa: CASSLRRAGHTEAFF
cdr3_nt: TGTGCCAGCAGCTTAAGGAGGGCAGGACACACTGAAGCTTTCTTT

d_call: NA
cdr3_length: 15
clone_size: NA
v_call: TRBV9
j_call: TRBJ1-6
cdr3_aa: CASSVDRGSNSPLHF
cdr3_nt: TGTGCCAGCAGCGTTGACCGGGGGAGTAATTCACCCCTCCACTTT

d_call: TRBD1
cdr3_length: 15
clone_size: NA
v_call: TRBV7-2
j_call: TRBJ1-1
cdr3_aa: CASSLWTGAATEAFF
cdr3_nt: TGTGCCAGCAGCTTATGGACAGGGGCTGCCACTGAAGCTTTCTTT

d_call: NA
cdr3_length: 13
clone_size: few
v_call: TRBV7-9
j_call: TRBJ2-7
cdr3_aa: CASSGPAEYAQYF
cdr3_nt: TGTGCCAGCAGTGGACCGGCTGAGTACGCGCAGTACTTC

d_call: NA
cdr3_length: 19
clone_size: NA
v_call: TRBV11-2
j_call: TRBJ1-1
cdr3_aa: CASSRRGGGGQMRGSEAFF
cdr3_nt: TGTGCCAGCAGCCGCCGTGGGGGCGGGGGTCAGATGAGGGGTTCGGAAGCTTTCTTT

d_call: NA
cdr3_length: 13
clone_size: NA
v_call: TRBV11-2
j_call: TRBJ2-3
cdr3_aa: CASRSGGPDTQYF
cdr3_nt: TGTGCCAGCAGATCCGGGGGGCCAGATACGCAGTATTTT

d_call: NA
cdr3_length: 15
clone_size: once
v_call: TRBV5-5
j_call: TRBJ1-2
cdr3_aa: CASSLVGNGNYGYTF
cdr3_nt: TGTGCCAGCAGCTTGGTTGGTAACGGAAACTATGGCTACACCTTC

d_call: NA
cdr3_length: 15
clone_size: NA
v_call: TRBV5-1
j_call: TRBJ1-1
cdr3_aa: CASSLGQAGSTEAFF
cdr3_nt: TGCGCCAGCAGCTTGGGACAGGCGGGTTCCACTGAAGCTTTCTTT

d_call: NA
cdr3_length: 11
clone_size: NA
v_call: TRBV19
j_call: TRBJ1-3
cdr3_aa: CARPQGNTIYF
cdr3_nt: TGTGCCAGGCCACAGGGAAACACCATATATTTT

d_call: TRBD2
cdr3_length: 14
clone_size: NA
v_call: TRBV29-1
j_call: TRBJ2-1
cdr3_aa: CSVERREAYNEQFF
cdr3_nt: TGCAGCGTTGAACGGCGGGAGGCGTACAATGAGCAGTTCTTC

d_call: NA
cdr3_length: 14
clone_size: NA
v_call: TRBV10-3
j_call: TRBJ1-1
cdr3_aa: CAISARDGYTEAFF
cdr3_nt: TGTGCCATCAGCGCACGGGACGGGTACACTGAAGCTTTCTTT

d_call: NA
cdr3_length: 13
clone_size: NA
v_call: TRBV30
j_call: TRBJ1-5
cdr3_aa: CAWSDYSNQPQHF
cdr3_nt: TGTGCCTGGAGTGATTATAGCAATCAGCCCCAGCATTTT

d_call: NA
cdr3_length: 14
clone_size: once
v_call: TRBV28
j_call: TRBJ1-4
cdr3_aa: CASSMPPEGEKLFF
cdr3_nt: TGTGCCAGCAGTATGCCCCCGGAAGGGGAAAAACTGTTTTTT

d_call: NA
cdr3_length: 14
clone_size: NA
v_call: TRBV19
j_call: TRBJ2-1
cdr3_aa: CASNGGLSYNEQFF
cdr3_nt: TGTGCCAGTAACGGCGGACTCTCCTACAATGAGCAGTTCTTC

d_call: NA
cdr3_length: 14
clone_size: NA
v_call: TRBV4-1
j_call: TRBJ2-7
cdr3_aa: CASSQAPRSLEQYF
cdr3_nt: TGCGCCAGCAGCCAAGCTCCCCGCTCCCTCGAGCAGTACTTC

d_call: TRBD2
cdr3_length: 17
clone_size: NA
v_call: TRBV11-3
j_call: TRBJ2-1
cdr3_aa: CASSFASGALTYNEQFF
cdr3_nt: TGTGCCAGCAGCTTTGCTAGCGGAGCACTTACCTACAATGAGCAGTTCTTC

d_call: NA
cdr3_length: 13
clone_size: NA
v_call: TRBV5-4
j_call: TRBJ2-7
cdr3_aa: CASSLGSSYEQYF
cdr3_nt: TGTGCCAGCAGCTTGGGCAGTTCCTACGAGCAGTACTTC

d_call: TRBD1
cdr3_length: 16
clone_size: NA
v_call: TRBV11-2
j_call: TRBJ2-3
cdr3_aa: CASSPSPGQHTDTQYF
cdr3_nt: TGTGCCAGCAGCCCCTCTCCGGGACAGCACACAGATACGCAGTATTTT

d_call: NA
cdr3_length: 12
clone_size: NA
v_call: TRBV4-1
j_call: TRBJ2-1
cdr3_aa: CASSRRDNEQFF
cdr3_nt: TGCGCCAGCAGCCGGCGGGACAATGAGCAGTTCTTC